Presented here are 20 T cell receptor beta chains from one specimen sequenced in a study of Ad26.COV2.S vaccination and SARS-CoV-2 variants. The protocol was immunoSEQ multiplex PCR, while the TCRdb copy is restricted to in-frame clones and leaves out a portion. The data show 350,000 to 500,000 clones, with roughly 89% seen just once and about 2.4% held by the top ten. The treatment here: around 19 received Ad26.COV2.S at low or high dose, single or two shots; several received placebo; per-sample allocation not given. The samples were gathered on day 63 after the first injection of vaccine or placebo. The sequencing used peripheral blood, collected in a trial of Ad26.COV2.S vaccine versus placebo. These receptors all stem from a person between 18 and 59 years old who received the Ad26.COV2.S COVID-19 vaccine or a placebo.

V gene TRBV5-4 combines with J gene TRBJ1-6; D is uncertain. V lost 4 bases, J lost 0 bases, and 14 bases lay in between. Germline CDR1 SGHNT, CDR2 YYREEE (reference sequence). The CDR3 has 17 residues. This chain's CDR3 is CASSPGAEYSYNSPLHF. In DNA form, the CDR3 reads TGTGCCAGCAGCCCAGGTGCTGAATACTCCTATAATTCACCCCTCCACTTT.

This clone came up a few times. V is TRBV10-3 and J is TRBJ1-5, with D possibly TRBD1 on 5 matching bases. The V end lost 5 bases, the J end lost 5 bases, and 13 bases lay between the germline ends. Germline values: CDR1 ENHRY, CDR2 SYGVKD. This CDR3 spans 14 amino acids. In nucleotides, the CDR3 is TGTGCCATCAGTAGACGGGAAGGGGATCAGCCCCAGCATTTT. This encodes CAISRREGDQPQHF.

The chain recombines TRBV18 with TRBJ1-4, with a weak D call TRBD1 (6 bases). This CDR3 spans 16 amino acids. The V and J ends lost 3 bases and 2 bases respectively, with 13 bases between them. CDR1 and CDR2 (germline): KGHSH, LQKENI. CDR3 in amino acids: CASSPDRLATNEKLFF. The DNA for the CDR3 is TGTGCCAGCTCACCGGACAGATTAGCGACTAATGAAAAACTGTTTTTT.

The gene calls are TRBV29-1 and TRBJ1-4; 9 bases line up with TRBD1. The CDR3 contains 13 residues. After removal of 7 bases from V and 8 bases from J, the junction contained 8 bases not matched to a gene. Germline V lookup: CDR1 SQVTM, CDR2 ANQGSEA. CDR3 in DNA: TGCAGCGCTCTACAGGGGGCTTCGGAAAAACTGTTTTTT. Translation gives CSALQGASEKLFF. The variable domain in full, completed from reference TRBV29-1 and TRBJ1-4, reads SAVISQKPSRDICQRGTSLTIQCQVDSQVTMMFWYRQQPGQSLTLIATANQGSEATYESGFVIDKFPISRPNLTFSTLTVSNMSPEDSSIYLCSALQGASEKLFFGSGTQLSVL.

A word on this clone: Distinct nucleotide sequences in the sample also encode this CDR3. This chain joins TRBV29-1 and TRBJ1-1, with D perhaps TRBD1 (5 bases). Germline CDR1 reads SQVTM; CDR2 reads ANQGSEA. This CDR3 is built from 13 residues. V shed 5 bases and J shed 2 bases, with 12 bases lying between them. CDR3 bases: TGCAGCGTTCGGCGGGGCCCAAACACTGAAGCTTTCTTT. Amino acids: CSVRRGPNTEAFF.

This rearrangement joins TRBV6-5 to TRBJ1-2; D possibly corresponds to TRBD1 (6 bases). The CDR3 covers 14 residues. V shed 5 bases and J shed 4 bases, with 14 bases lying between them. Germline V CDR1 and CDR2: MNHEY, SVGAGI. In DNA form, the CDR3 reads TGTGCCAGCAGTCCACAGGGCGTAGCCTATGGCTACACCTTC. It translates to CASSPQGVAYGYTF.

V and J are TRBV5-1 and TRBJ2-3, with D perhaps matching TRBD1 (5 bases). The germline V gene has CDR1 SGHRS and CDR2 YFSETQ. The CDR3 has 16 residues. The V gene lost 0 bases and the J gene lost 5 bases, with 16 bases spanning the gap. Here the CDR3 reads CASSLASFRVEDTQYF. CDR3 sequence (DNA): TGCGCCAGCAGCTTGGCGTCGTTCAGGGTGGAAGATACGCAGTATTTT. The entire variable domain, with the rest obtained from reference TRBV5-1 and TRBJ2-3, is as follows: KAGVTQTPRYLIKTRGQQVTLSCSPISGHRSVSWYQQTPGQGLQFLFEYFSETQRNKGNFPGRFSGRQFSNSRSEMNVSTLELGDSALYLCASSLASFRVEDTQYFGPGTRLTVL.

The rearrangement joins TRBV27 to TRBJ2-2; no clear D gene. The germline V and J ends were trimmed by 3 bases and 1 base, with 6 bases remaining between them. Germline V gene lookup returns CDR1 MNHEY and CDR2 SMNVEV (reference sequence). The CDR3 loop spans 14 amino acids. CDR3 DNA: TGTGCCAGCAGTTTCTCAGGGAACACCGGGGAGCTGTTTTTT. Translated, it gives CASSFSGNTGELFF.

The V and J genes are TRBV6-1 and TRBJ2-7; 8 bases map to TRBD2. Trimming at V came to 3 bases and at J to 2 bases, leaving 6 bases not matched to a gene. This CDR3 is built from 15 residues. In germline, CDR1 is MNHNS, CDR2 SASEGT. The CDR3 loop reads CASSDAGTRPYEQYF. CDR3 DNA sequence: TGTGCCAGCAGTGACGCCGGGACTAGGCCCTACGAGCAGTACTTC.

The chain links TRBV28 to TRBJ1-6; D might be TRBD1 (6 bases). The CDR3 has 18 residues. Trimming took 3 bases from V and 6 from J, leaving 21 bases between them. CDR1 and CDR2 from the germline V gene are MDHEN and SYDVKM. In DNA, the CDR3 is TGTGCCAGCAGTTTTAGGAAAACTGGACAGCTTTCTAATTCACCCCTCCACTTT. It codes for CASSFRKTGQLSNSPLHF.

The chain is built from TRBV5-6 and TRBJ1-1; no clear D gene. This CDR3 is built from 17 residues. Trimming took 4 bases from V and 0 from J, leaving 19 bases between them. Looked up from germline, CDR1 is SGHDT and CDR2 is YYEEEE. Here the CDR3 reads CASSHDIPYNMNTEAFF. The CDR3 DNA sequence: TGTGCCAGCAGCCATGACATCCCATACAACATGAACACTGAAGCTTTCTTT.

The genes are TRBV19 and TRBJ1-6, with 11 bases lining up with TRBD1. From germline, CDR1 is LNHDA and CDR2 SQIVND (reference sequence). V lost 7 bases and J lost 8; bases outside the gene matches: 7. There are 15 residues in the CDR3. The CDR3 sequence: CASKAKGQGDSPLHF. CDR3 nucleotides: TGTGCCAGTAAGGCGAAGGGACAGGGGGATTCACCCCTCCACTTT.

The J gene is TRBJ1-1, the V gene TRBV30; TRBD1 is a possible D gene (6 bases). This CDR3 spans 12 amino acids. Germline V CDR1 and CDR2: GTSNPN, SVGIG (reference sequence). The V and J ends lost 4 bases and 4 bases respectively, with 10 bases between them. The CDR3 loop reads CAWTGDLTEAFF. The CDR3 DNA reads as TGTGCCTGGACAGGGGATCTCACTGAAGCTTTCTTT.

The chain couples TRBV6-1 to TRBJ2-3; D remains unclear. This CDR3 is 15 amino acids long. V lost 7 bases and J lost 0, with 14 bases in between. The V gene's germline CDR1 is MNHNS and CDR2 SASEGT. The CDR3 sequence: CASTEPHASTDTQYF. For the CDR3, the DNA is TGTGCCAGCACAGAGCCCCACGCCAGCACAGATACGCAGTATTTT.

This chain uses TRBV7-2 with TRBJ2-4; D possibly corresponds to TRBD2 (5 bases). This CDR3 spans 16 amino acids. Deletions cut 4 bases from V and 5 bases from J, with 18 bases between. In germline, CDR1 is SGHTA, CDR2 FQGNSA. In DNA form, the CDR3 reads TGTGCCAGCAGCTATCCTTCTGGACTTAACCAAAACATTCAGTACTTC. It translates to CASSYPSGLNQNIQYF.

This chain uses TRBV25-1 with TRBJ2-7; 9 bases are shared with TRBD2. Germline-derived CDR1 and CDR2 are MGHDK and SYGVNS. CDR3 length: 14 residues. Trimming at V came to 2 bases and at J to 6 bases, leaving 5 bases not matched to a gene. The CDR3 loop reads CASSEAGGGGEQYV. CDR3 bases: TGTGCCAGCAGTGAAGCGGGAGGGGGAGGCGAGCAGTACGTC.

The chain employs TRBV20-1 and TRBJ1-1; no clear D gene. The CDR3 contains 11 residues. From germline, CDR1 is DFQATT and CDR2 SNEGSKA (reference sequence). Trimming took off 7 bases at V and 7 bases at J, with 13 bases between the two ends. Written as DNA, the CDR3 is TGCAGTGTGAGTAAACGGATTGAAGCTTTCTTT. Translating it yields CSVSKRIEAFF.

This chain joins TRBV7-2 and TRBJ1-5; 9 bases are shared with TRBD1. Germline-derived CDR1 and CDR2 are SGHTA and FQGNSA. The CDR3 extends over 15 amino acids. The junction had 8 bases not matched to a gene; V was cut back by 4 bases and J by 7 bases. The CDR3 coding sequence is TGTGCCAGCAGCTCGAGGACAGGGGTTTTCCAGCCCCAGCATTTT. Encoded protein: CASSSRTGVFQPQHF.

The chain combines TRBV6-1 with TRBJ2-1; the D is unclear. Germline V gives CDR1 MNHNS, CDR2 SASEGT. Trimming removed 2 bases from V and 2 bases from J, with 16 bases in between. The CDR3 length is 17 residues. The CDR3 nucleotides read TGTGCCAGCAGTGAAAATCCGGGTCCGAGAGCCTACAATGAGCAGTTCTTC. Translated, it gives CASSENPGPRAYNEQFF.

For this clone: Other nucleotide sequences from this sample produce the same CDR3. This chain uses TRBV5-1 with TRBJ1-4; D perhaps matches TRBD1 (5 bases). The V gene's germline CDR1 is SGHRS and CDR2 YFSETQ. CDR3 size: 15 residues. The V gene lost 4 bases and the J gene lost 8 bases, with 18 bases spanning the gap. CDR3 protein: CASSPNQGVGEKLFF. As DNA, the CDR3 is TGCGCCAGCAGCCCGAATCAGGGAGTGGGCGAAAAACTGTTTTTT.